This T cell receptor beta chain originates from a study of T cell repertoires in cytomegalovirus infection. Study-level findings and limits: Summed public TCR beta family frequency identified CMV carriers bearing the relevant HLA.

MiXCR, run by TCRdb on the reads, gives a single entry per CDR3 protein. This sample has some 940,000 distinct CDR3 sequences, with approximately 31% found just once. Note on this clonotype: No antigen is known for it.

CDR1 is DFQATT, CDR2 SNEGSKA, per germline (reference sequence). This CDR3 region has 11 residues. The V gene lost 1 base and the J gene lost 4 bases, with 1 base spanning the gap. This TCR came from a human donor in good health (CMV status not recorded). Some clones in this sample may be carry-over from other donors' samples. Specimen: cultured CD8+ T cells from PBMCs, collected from culture after CMV antigen stimulation. This chain joins TRBV20-1 and TRBJ2-2; D gene ambiguous. CDR3: CSARVTGELFF. The CDR3 nucleotides are TGCAGTGCTAGAGTCACCGGGGAGCTGTTTTTT.